A selection of T cell receptor beta chains follows, all from one sample in a study of spatial heterogeneity in lung cancer. MiXCR, applied by TCRdb to the 5' RACE reads, yields one record per CDR3 protein. The data contain tens of thousands of distinct CDR3 sequences, 15% to 20% of them seen just once; the ten biggest clones take up about a fifth. Source: PBMCs, taken at follow-up. These receptor sequences come from a male donor with early-stage non-small cell lung cancer. CDR3s include the opening cysteine and the closing phenylalanine or tryptophan. Fields, in order: clone size, V gene, D gene, J gene, CDR3 DNA, CDR3 protein. D genes are given only for firm matches. Size tells how often a clone was seen (once, few, many) or the class of an expanded clone, and some rows leave it out.

size: NA; V: TRBV4-1; D: TRBD2; J: TRBJ2-2; DNA: TGCGCCAGCAGCCAAGAGGCTAGCGGGAGTCCCGGGGAGCTGTTTTTT; CDR3: CASSQEASGSPGELFF
size: few; V: TRBV10-3; D: TRBD1; J: TRBJ2-7; DNA: TGTGCCATCGGCAGCTTCGGGGGACAGGGAGGTTACGAGCAGTACTTC; CDR3: CAIGSFGGQGGYEQYF
size: few; V: TRBV10-3; D: NA; J: TRBJ1-3; DNA: TGTGCCGCCGGTCCAGGGGTGGCGCAGGGAAACACCATATATTTT; CDR3: CAAGPGVAQGNTIYF
size: many; V: TRBV20-1; D: NA; J: TRBJ2-3; DNA: TGCAGTGCTGGAACAGATACGCAGTATTTT; CDR3: CSAGTDTQYF
size: NA; V: TRBV20-1; D: TRBD2; J: TRBJ2-1; DNA: TGCAGTGCTCTCTGGGGAGGGGACAATGAGCAGTTCTTC; CDR3: CSALWGGDNEQFF
size: many; V: TRBV6-5; D: NA; J: TRBJ2-3; DNA: TGTGCCAGCTCCCCCCTAGAGGGCGTCGGCGGCACAGATACGCAGTATTTT; CDR3: CASSPLEGVGGTDTQYF
size: NA; V: TRBV4-1; D: TRBD2; J: TRBJ2-5; DNA: TGCGCCAGCAGCCAAGAATGGGGACTAGCGGGAGGACGTGGGACCCAGTACTTC; CDR3: CASSQEWGLAGGRGTQYF
size: few; V: TRBV4-3; D: TRBD2; J: TRBJ2-3; DNA: TGCGCCAGCAGCCAAGAGGGGGAATCGCGGGGGGCGCAGTATTTT; CDR3: CASSQEGESRGAQYF
size: once; V: TRBV5-4; D: TRBD2; J: TRBJ2-1; DNA: TGTGCCAGCCTCCCCGGGGGGGCAAACAATGAGCAGTTCTTC; CDR3: CASLPGGANNEQFF
size: NA; V: TRBV5-4; D: NA; J: TRBJ2-7; DNA: TGTGCCAGCAGCCCCCGGACCGGCTCCTACGAGCAGTACTTC; CDR3: CASSPRTGSYEQYF
size: many; V: TRBV6-5; D: NA; J: TRBJ1-2; DNA: TGTGCCAGCAGCCGGGATCCCCTCTACTATGGCTACACCTTC; CDR3: CASSRDPLYYGYTF
size: many; V: TRBV24-1; D: NA; J: TRBJ2-3; DNA: TGTGCCACCAGTGATTTACGGCAGCCCGACCCAGATACGCAGTATTTT; CDR3: CATSDLRQPDPDTQYF
size: NA; V: TRBV30; D: NA; J: TRBJ2-3; DNA: TGTGCCTGGAGTGTAGGGTCCAGCGATACGCAGTATTTT; CDR3: CAWSVGSSDTQYF
size: NA; V: TRBV6-5; D: NA; J: TRBJ2-3; DNA: TGTGCCAGCAGTTACGCGGAGTCTAGCACAGATACGCAGTATTTT; CDR3: CASSYAESSTDTQYF
size: NA; V: TRBV30; D: NA; J: TRBJ1-5; DNA: TGTGCCTGGAGTTCTAAGAGGGAGCGGGCTAGCAATCAGCCCCAGCATTTT; CDR3: CAWSSKRERASNQPQHF
size: few; V: TRBV25-1; D: NA; J: TRBJ2-1; DNA: TGTGCCAGCAGTGAAGGCCCGCTTTACAATGAGCAGTTCTTC; CDR3: CASSEGPLYNEQFF
size: many; V: TRBV12-3/TRBV12-4; D: NA; J: TRBJ1-5; DNA: TGTGCCAGCAGTCAGCGTAGAGGGGGGTGGGATCAGCCCCAGCATTTT; CDR3: CASSQRRGGWDQPQHF
size: few; V: TRBV24-1; D: NA; J: TRBJ2-3; DNA: TGTGCCACCAGTGAGGGGACGACACCTTCTGGCACAGATACGCAGTATTTT; CDR3: CATSEGTTPSGTDTQYF
size: NA; V: TRBV19; D: TRBD2; J: TRBJ2-1; DNA: TGTGCCAGTACCAACAGATTCGGGACTAGCGGGAGAGGGTATGAGCAGTTCTTC; CDR3: CASTNRFGTSGRGYEQFF
size: many; V: TRBV9; D: NA; J: TRBJ2-2; DNA: TGTGCCAGCAGCGTAGTTGGGACACTTAACACCGGGGAGCTGTTTTTT; CDR3: CASSVVGTLNTGELFF
size: NA; V: TRBV5-6; D: NA; J: TRBJ2-7; DNA: TGTGCCAGCAGCTTGGTCCCCGAATCCTACGAGCAGTACTTC; CDR3: CASSLVPESYEQYF
size: NA; V: TRBV3-1; D: NA; J: TRBJ2-4; DNA: TGTGCCAGCAGCCATCCACAGGGCAACATTCAGTACTTC; CDR3: CASSHPQGNIQYF
size: NA; V: TRBV5-1; D: NA; J: TRBJ2-5; DNA: TGCGCCAGCAGCTTGGCTGAACAGGGAAAGACCCAGTACTTC; CDR3: CASSLAEQGKTQYF
size: few; V: TRBV10-3; D: NA; J: TRBJ2-1; DNA: TGTGCCATCAGTGATGAGACTAGGTCGTCCAATGAGCAGTTCTTC; CDR3: CAISDETRSSNEQFF
size: NA; V: TRBV7-2; D: NA; J: TRBJ2-1; DNA: TGTGCCAGCAGCTTAGGGTTGACAGGCCCTCAAAATGAGCAGTTCTTC; CDR3: CASSLGLTGPQNEQFF
size: NA; V: TRBV24-1; D: NA; J: TRBJ2-1; DNA: TGTGCCACCAGTGATTCGCAGTTCTCCTACAATGAGCAGTTCTTC; CDR3: CATSDSQFSYNEQFF
size: NA; V: TRBV15; D: TRBD1; J: TRBJ1-1; DNA: TGTGCCACCAGCAGAGGGGACAGCTATGAAGCTTACTTT; CDR3: CATSRGDSYEAYF
size: few; V: TRBV29-1; D: NA; J: TRBJ1-1; DNA: TGCAGCGTTGCACTGGACAGCCGGGAGGTCGCTGAAGCTTTCTTT; CDR3: CSVALDSREVAEAFF
size: many; V: TRBV6-1; D: NA; J: TRBJ2-3; DNA: TGTGCCAGCAGTGACAGGGGTCCCACAGATACGCAGTATTTT; CDR3: CASSDRGPTDTQYF
size: NA; V: TRBV25-1; D: NA; J: TRBJ1-5; DNA: TGTGCCAGCAGTAAGGGATATAGCAATCAGCCCCAGCATTTT; CDR3: CASSKGYSNQPQHF
size: few; V: TRBV5-6; D: NA; J: TRBJ1-1; DNA: TGTGCCAGCAGCCGTCGTGGGATTATGAACACTGAAGCTTTCTTT; CDR3: CASSRRGIMNTEAFF
size: NA; V: TRBV3-1; D: NA; J: TRBJ2-5; DNA: TGTGCCAGCAGCCAAGCCCCTTCCGGTTTGGGTGGGACCCAGTACTTC; CDR3: CASSQAPSGLGGTQYF
size: NA; V: TRBV20-1; D: TRBD2; J: TRBJ2-7; DNA: TGCAGTGCTAGGGATCCGGGACTAGCGGATCGTTACGAGCAGTACTTC; CDR3: CSARDPGLADRYEQYF
size: NA; V: TRBV6-5; D: NA; J: TRBJ1-6; DNA: TGTGCCAGCAGCCCGCAGGGGTGGAATAATTCACCCCTCCACTTT; CDR3: CASSPQGWNNSPLHF
size: few; V: TRBV7-9; D: TRBD2; J: TRBJ2-7; DNA: TGTGCCAGCAGCACCCTGAGCGGGAGGGCCGACGAGCAGTACTTC; CDR3: CASSTLSGRADEQYF
size: few; V: TRBV20-1; D: NA; J: TRBJ1-2; DNA: TGCAGTGCTAACCGGGAAACCGTCTATGGCTACACCTTC; CDR3: CSANRETVYGYTF
size: NA; V: TRBV29-1; D: TRBD1; J: TRBJ2-7; DNA: TGCAGCGTTGAGCCCCAGGGGGCCCACGAGCAGTACTTC; CDR3: CSVEPQGAHEQYF
size: few; V: TRBV20-1; D: TRBD1; J: TRBJ1-2; DNA: TGCAGTGCTTTTAACAGGGGCTTAAGTGGCTACACCTTC; CDR3: CSAFNRGLSGYTF
size: NA; V: TRBV2; D: TRBD1; J: TRBJ2-3; DNA: TGTGCCAGCACCCGGACAGGGGGATATGATACGCAGTATTTT; CDR3: CASTRTGGYDTQYF
size: many; V: TRBV20-1; D: NA; J: TRBJ2-1; DNA: TGCAGTGCTAGACCTTTTGACAGAAGCTCCTACAATGAGCAGTTCTTC; CDR3: CSARPFDRSSYNEQFF
size: NA; V: TRBV6-2/TRBV6-3; D: TRBD2; J: TRBJ2-1; DNA: TGTGCCAGCACCTTAAGCGGGGGGGCTTACAATGAGCAGTTCTTC; CDR3: CASTLSGGAYNEQFF
size: once; V: TRBV9; D: NA; J: TRBJ2-1; DNA: TGTGCCAGCAACGTAGACTCCCTTACAGGGTTCACCTACAATGAGCAGTTCTTC; CDR3: CASNVDSLTGFTYNEQFF
size: few; V: TRBV10-3; D: NA; J: TRBJ2-7; DNA: TGTGCCATCAGTGAGAAAAAGGGACTCTACGAGCAGTACTTC; CDR3: CAISEKKGLYEQYF
size: NA; V: TRBV18; D: TRBD1; J: TRBJ1-1; DNA: TGTGCCAGCTCCGCGGTGGACAGGCCGAACACTGAAGCTTTCTTT; CDR3: CASSAVDRPNTEAFF
size: few; V: TRBV6-1; D: TRBD2; J: TRBJ2-1; DNA: TGTGCCTCCCTAGGCGGGAGGGCCGGTGAGCAGTTCTTC; CDR3: CASLGGRAGEQFF
size: NA; V: TRBV20-1; D: TRBD1; J: TRBJ1-1; DNA: TGCAGTGCTATCAGGACAGGGCTTGAGGAGGGTGAAGCTTTCTTT; CDR3: CSAIRTGLEEGEAFF
size: many; V: TRBV6-5; D: NA; J: TRBJ2-2; DNA: TGTGCCAGCAGTTACTCAGCGGGTCCCACCGGGGAGCTGTTTTTT; CDR3: CASSYSAGPTGELFF
size: NA; V: TRBV12-3/TRBV12-4; D: TRBD1; J: TRBJ1-1; DNA: TGTGCCAGCAGTCCCCCTACCCGGGACAGAAACACTGAAGCTTTCTTT; CDR3: CASSPPTRDRNTEAFF